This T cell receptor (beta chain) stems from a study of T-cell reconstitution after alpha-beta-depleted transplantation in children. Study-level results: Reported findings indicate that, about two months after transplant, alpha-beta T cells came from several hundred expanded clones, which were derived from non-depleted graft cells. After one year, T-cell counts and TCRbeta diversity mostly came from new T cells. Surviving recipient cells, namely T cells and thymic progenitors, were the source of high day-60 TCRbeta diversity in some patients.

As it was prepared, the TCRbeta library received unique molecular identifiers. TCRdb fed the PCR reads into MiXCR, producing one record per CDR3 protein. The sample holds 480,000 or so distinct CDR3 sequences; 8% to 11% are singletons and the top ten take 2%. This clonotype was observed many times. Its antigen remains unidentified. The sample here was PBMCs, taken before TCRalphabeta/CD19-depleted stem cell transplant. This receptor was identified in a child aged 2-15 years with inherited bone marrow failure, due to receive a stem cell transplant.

CDR3 sequence (DNA): TGTGCCAGTAAAATGGGGACACGTGCTAACTATGGCTACACCTTC. Translation gives CASKMGTRANYGYTF. This sequence joins TRBV19 and TRBJ1-2; D possibly corresponds to TRBD1 (6 bases). Germline V gene sequence: CDR1 LNHDA, CDR2 SQIVND (reference sequence). V lost 7 bases and J 0 bases, leaving 15 bases between the germline ends. The CDR3 spans 15 residues.